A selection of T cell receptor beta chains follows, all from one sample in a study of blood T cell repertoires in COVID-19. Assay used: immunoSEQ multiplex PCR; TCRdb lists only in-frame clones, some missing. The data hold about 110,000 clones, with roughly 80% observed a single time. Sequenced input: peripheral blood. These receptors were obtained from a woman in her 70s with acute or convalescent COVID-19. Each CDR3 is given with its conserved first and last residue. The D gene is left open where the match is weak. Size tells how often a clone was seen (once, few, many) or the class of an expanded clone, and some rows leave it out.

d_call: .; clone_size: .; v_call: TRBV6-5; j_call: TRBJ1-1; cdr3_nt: TGTGCCAGCCAGTTTAGACGGGTGGACACTGAAGCTTTCTTT; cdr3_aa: CASQFRRVDTEAFF
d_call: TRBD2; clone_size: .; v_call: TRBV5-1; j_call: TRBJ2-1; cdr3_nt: TGCGCCAGCACCCCACTAGCGGACTCCTACAATGAGCAGTTCTTC; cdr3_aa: CASTPLADSYNEQFF
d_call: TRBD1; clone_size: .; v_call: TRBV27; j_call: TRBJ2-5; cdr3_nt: TGTGCCAGCAAGCTCCAACAGGGGGCCGAGACCCAGTACTTC; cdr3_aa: CASKLQQGAETQYF
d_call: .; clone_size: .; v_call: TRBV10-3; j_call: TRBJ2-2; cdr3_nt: TGTGCCATCAGTGGGGGACTTCCCGCCGGGGAGCTGTTTTTT; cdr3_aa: CAISGGLPAGELFF
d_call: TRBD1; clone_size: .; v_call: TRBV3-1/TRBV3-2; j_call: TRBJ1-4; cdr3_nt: TGTGCCAGCAGCCAAGATCAGGGACAGGGGGTCACTAATGAAAAACTGTTTTTT; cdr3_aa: CASSQDQGQGVTNEKLFF
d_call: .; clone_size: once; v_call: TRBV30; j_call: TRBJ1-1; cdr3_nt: TGTGCCTGGAGTGTACCTGGGCCGGAAGCTTTCTTT; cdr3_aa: CAWSVPGPEAFF
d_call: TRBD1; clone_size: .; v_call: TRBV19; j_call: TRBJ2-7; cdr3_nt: TGTGCCAGTAGTGACCGGGACAGCCTCTCCTACGAGCAGTACTTC; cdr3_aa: CASSDRDSLSYEQYF
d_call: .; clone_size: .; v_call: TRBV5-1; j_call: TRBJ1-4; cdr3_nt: TGCGCCAGCACTGCCCTAGGGGAACCTAATGAAAAACTGTTTTTT; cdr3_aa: CASTALGEPNEKLFF
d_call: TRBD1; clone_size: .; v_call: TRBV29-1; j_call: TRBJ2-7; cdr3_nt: TGCAGCGTACAGGGGAGCTACGAGCAGTACTTC; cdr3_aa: CSVQGSYEQYF
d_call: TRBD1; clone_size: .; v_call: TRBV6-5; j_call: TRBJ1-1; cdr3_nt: TGTGCCAGCAGGCCGACAGGGGTGAACACTGAAGCTTTCTTT; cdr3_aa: CASRPTGVNTEAFF
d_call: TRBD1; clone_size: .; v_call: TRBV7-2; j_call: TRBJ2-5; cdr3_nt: TGTGCCAGCAGCTGGGACAGGGTCGGAGAGACCCAGTACTTC; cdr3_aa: CASSWDRVGETQYF
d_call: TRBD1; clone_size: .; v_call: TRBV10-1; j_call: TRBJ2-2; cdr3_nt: TGCGCCAGCAGCAGGGGGCTCGGCGGGGAGCTGTTTTTT; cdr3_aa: CASSRGLGGELFF
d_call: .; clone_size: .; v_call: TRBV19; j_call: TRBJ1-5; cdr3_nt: TGTGCCAGTAATTTGCTAATTAATCAGCCCCAGCATTTT; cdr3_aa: CASNLLINQPQHF
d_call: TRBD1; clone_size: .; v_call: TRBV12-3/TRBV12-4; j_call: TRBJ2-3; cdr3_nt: TGTGCCAGCAATTTTGACAGGGTTGATACGCAGTATTTT; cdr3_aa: CASNFDRVDTQYF
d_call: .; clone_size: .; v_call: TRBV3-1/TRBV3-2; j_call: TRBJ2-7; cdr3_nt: TGTGCCAGCAGCCAAACTGCGGTCCGGCAGTACTTC; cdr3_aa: CASSQTAVRQYF
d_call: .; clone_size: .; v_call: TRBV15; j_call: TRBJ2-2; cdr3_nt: TGTGCCACTGCCAGGTCCAGTAACACCGGGGAGCTGTTTTTT; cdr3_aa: CATARSSNTGELFF
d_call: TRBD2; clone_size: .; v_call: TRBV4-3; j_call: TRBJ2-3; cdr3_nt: TGCGCCAGCAGCCAAGAACTAGCGGGAGATGTAGATACGCAGTATTTT; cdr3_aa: CASSQELAGDVDTQYF
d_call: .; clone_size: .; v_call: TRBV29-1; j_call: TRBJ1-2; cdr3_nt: TGCAGCGTTTCCCCCCGCGGGGGGGGTAACTATGGCTACACCTTC; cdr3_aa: CSVSPRGGGNYGYTF
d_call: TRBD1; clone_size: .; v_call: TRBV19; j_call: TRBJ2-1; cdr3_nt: TGTGCCAGTAGTATAGATAATCCCGGGACAGGCTACAATGAGCAGTTCTTC; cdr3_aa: CASSIDNPGTGYNEQFF
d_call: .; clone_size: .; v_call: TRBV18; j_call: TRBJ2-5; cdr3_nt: TGTGCCAGCTCACCCCAGCAAGAGACCCAGTACTTC; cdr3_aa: CASSPQQETQYF
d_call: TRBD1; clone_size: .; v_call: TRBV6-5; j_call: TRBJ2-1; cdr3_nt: TGTGCCAGCAGTTACTCGACGACAGGGTGGAGGAATGAGCAGTTCTTC; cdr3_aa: CASSYSTTGWRNEQFF
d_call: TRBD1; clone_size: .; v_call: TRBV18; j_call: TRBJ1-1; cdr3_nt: TGTGCCAGCTCACCCCTGAAGGGGGCTCGGGGCACTGAAGCTTTCTTT; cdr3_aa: CASSPLKGARGTEAFF
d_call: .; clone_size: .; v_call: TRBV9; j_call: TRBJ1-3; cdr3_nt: TGTGCCAGCAGTCTCACAGGGACTGGAAACACCATATATTTT; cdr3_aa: CASSLTGTGNTIYF
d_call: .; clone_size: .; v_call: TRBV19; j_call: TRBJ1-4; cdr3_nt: TGTGCCAGTAGTCCCCAGACAGACCTTAATGAAAAACTGTTTTTT; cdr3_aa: CASSPQTDLNEKLFF
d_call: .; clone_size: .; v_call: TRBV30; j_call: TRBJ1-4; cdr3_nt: TGTGCCTGGAGTGAACAGGGTTGGAAAAAACTGTTTTTT; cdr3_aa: CAWSEQGWKKLFF
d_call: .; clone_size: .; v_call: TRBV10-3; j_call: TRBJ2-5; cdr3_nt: TGTGCCATCAGGGCAATCCATAAAGAGACCCAGTACTTC; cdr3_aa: CAIRAIHKETQYF
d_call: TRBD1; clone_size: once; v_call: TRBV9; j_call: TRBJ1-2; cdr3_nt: TGTGCCAGCAGCGTAGGACATTGGGGACAGACTTCTAACTATGGCTACACCTTC; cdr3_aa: CASSVGHWGQTSNYGYTF
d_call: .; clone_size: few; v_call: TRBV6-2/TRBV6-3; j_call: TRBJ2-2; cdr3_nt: TGTGCCAGCAGTTACCTCCACACCGGGGAGCTGTTTTTT; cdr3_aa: CASSYLHTGELFF
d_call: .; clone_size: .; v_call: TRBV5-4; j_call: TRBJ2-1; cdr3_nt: TGTGCCAGCAGCCGGTCGGAGGTGTGGAATGAGCAGTTCTTC; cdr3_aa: CASSRSEVWNEQFF
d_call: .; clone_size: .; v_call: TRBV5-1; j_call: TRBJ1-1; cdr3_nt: TGCGCCAGCAGCTTGGGGACAGCCCTGAACACTGAAGCTTTCTTT; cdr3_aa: CASSLGTALNTEAFF
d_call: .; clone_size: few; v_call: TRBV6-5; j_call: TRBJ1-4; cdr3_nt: TGTGCCAGCAGAGCGACAGCATTTAATGAAAAACTGTTTTTT; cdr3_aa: CASRATAFNEKLFF
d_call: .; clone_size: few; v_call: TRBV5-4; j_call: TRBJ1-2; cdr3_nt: TGTGCCAGCAGCTTGTTGGCGGGCTATGGCTACACCTTC; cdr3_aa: CASSLLAGYGYTF
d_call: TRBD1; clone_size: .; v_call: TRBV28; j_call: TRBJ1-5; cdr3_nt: TGTGCCAGCAGGGACAGGGGGCTGAAGAGCAATCAGCCCCAGCATTTT; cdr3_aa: CASRDRGLKSNQPQHF
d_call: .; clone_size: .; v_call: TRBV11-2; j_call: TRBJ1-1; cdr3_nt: TGTGCCAGCAGCTTGCGGCAAAACACTGAAGCTTTCTTT; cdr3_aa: CASSLRQNTEAFF
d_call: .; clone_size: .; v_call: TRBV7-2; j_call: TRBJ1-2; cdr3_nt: TGTGCCAGCAGCCTGAGACACGACTATGGCTACACCTTC; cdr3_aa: CASSLRHDYGYTF
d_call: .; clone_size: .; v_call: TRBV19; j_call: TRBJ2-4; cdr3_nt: TGTGCCAGTAGGCCTGGCGGATATAGGCACATTCAGTACTTC; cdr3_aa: CASRPGGYRHIQYF
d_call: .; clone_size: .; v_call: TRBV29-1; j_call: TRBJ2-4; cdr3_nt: TGCAGCGTTGAATCCGGGGGAGGTGGCATTCAGTACTTC; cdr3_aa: CSVESGGGGIQYF